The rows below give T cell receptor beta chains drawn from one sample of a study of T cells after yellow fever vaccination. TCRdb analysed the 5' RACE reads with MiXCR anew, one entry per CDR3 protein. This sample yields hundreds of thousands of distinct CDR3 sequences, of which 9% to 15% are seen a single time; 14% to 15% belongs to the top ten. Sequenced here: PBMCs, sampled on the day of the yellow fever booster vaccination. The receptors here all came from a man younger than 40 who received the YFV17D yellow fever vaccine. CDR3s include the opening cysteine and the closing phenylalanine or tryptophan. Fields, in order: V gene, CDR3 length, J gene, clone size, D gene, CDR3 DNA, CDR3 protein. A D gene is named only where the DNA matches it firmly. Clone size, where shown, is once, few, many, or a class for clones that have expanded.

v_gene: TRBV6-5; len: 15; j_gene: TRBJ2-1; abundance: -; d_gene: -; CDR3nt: TGTGCCAGCAGTTACGCGGCTGGAACCCTGGGGGAGCAGTTCTTC; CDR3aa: CASSYAAGTLGEQFF
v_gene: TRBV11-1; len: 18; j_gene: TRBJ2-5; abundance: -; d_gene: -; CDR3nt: TGTGCCAGCAGCTTACCCCGCAGGGGGGACCCCCTACGGGAGACCCAGTACTTC; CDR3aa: CASSLPRRGDPLRETQYF
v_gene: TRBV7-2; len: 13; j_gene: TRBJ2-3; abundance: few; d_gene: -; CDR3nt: TGTGCCAGCAGCCCCCCGGGACCTGGTACGCAGTATTTT; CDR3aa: CASSPPGPGTQYF
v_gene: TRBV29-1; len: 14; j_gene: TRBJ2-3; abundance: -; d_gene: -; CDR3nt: TGCAGCGTTGTAGAACCGCTTCTCACAGATACGCAGTATTTT; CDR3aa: CSVVEPLLTDTQYF
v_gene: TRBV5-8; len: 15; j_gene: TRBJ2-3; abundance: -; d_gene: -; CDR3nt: TGTGCCAGCAGCGACAGCATAAGAAGCACAGATACGCAGTATTTT; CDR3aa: CASSDSIRSTDTQYF
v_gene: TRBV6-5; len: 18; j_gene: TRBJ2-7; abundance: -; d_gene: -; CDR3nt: TGTGCTAGGATCGTACATAACAGGGAGTTGGCAGCGCAGGACGAGCAGTACTTC; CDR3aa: CARIVHNRELAAQDEQYF
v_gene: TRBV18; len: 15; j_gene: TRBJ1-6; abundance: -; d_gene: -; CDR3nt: TGTGCCAGCTCACCATCCGGGGGCGCGGAGTCACCCCTCCACTTT; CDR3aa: CASSPSGGAESPLHF
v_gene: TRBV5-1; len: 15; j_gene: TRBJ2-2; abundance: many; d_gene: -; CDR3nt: TGCGCCAGCAGCTTGGGTCTGGGGGCGCCCGGGGAGCTGTTTTTT; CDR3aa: CASSLGLGAPGELFF
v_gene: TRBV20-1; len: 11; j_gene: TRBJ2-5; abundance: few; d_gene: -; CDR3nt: TGCAGTGCTAGTCCTTCAGGGACCCAGTACTTC; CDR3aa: CSASPSGTQYF
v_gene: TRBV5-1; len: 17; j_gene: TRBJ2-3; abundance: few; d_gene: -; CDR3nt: TGCGCCAGCAGCTTTGGAGGGAGGTTCTCAGGGGCAGATACGCAGTATTTT; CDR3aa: CASSFGGRFSGADTQYF
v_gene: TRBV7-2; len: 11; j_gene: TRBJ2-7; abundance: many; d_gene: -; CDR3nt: TGTGCCAGCAGCTTAAAGAACGAGCAGTACTTC; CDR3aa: CASSLKNEQYF
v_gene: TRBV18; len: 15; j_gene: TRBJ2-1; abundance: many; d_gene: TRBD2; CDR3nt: TGTGCCAGCTCTCTGGGACTAGCGGACAACAATGAGCAGTTCTTC; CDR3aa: CASSLGLADNNEQFF
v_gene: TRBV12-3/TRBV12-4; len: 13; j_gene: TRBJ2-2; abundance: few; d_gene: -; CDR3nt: TGTGCCCTACAGGTTTCCAACACCGGGGAGCTGTTTTTT; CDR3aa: CALQVSNTGELFF
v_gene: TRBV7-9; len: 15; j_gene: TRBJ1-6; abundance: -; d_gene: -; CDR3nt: TGTGCCAGCAGCTCCGTTTTCGGAGCGGATTCACCCCTCCACTTT; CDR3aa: CASSSVFGADSPLHF
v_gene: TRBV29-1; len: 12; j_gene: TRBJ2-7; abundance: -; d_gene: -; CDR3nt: TGCAGCGTTCCCCTACCATACGGCGAGCAGTACTTC; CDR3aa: CSVPLPYGEQYF
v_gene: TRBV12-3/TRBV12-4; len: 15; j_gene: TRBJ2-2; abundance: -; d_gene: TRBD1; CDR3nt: TGTGCCAGCAGCCACGGGACAGGTGTCACCGGGGAGCTGTTTTTT; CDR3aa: CASSHGTGVTGELFF
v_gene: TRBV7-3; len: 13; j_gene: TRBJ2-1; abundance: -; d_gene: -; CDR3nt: TGTGCCAGCAGCTTCTACAGGGAAAGTGGGCAGTTCTTC; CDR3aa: CASSFYRESGQFF
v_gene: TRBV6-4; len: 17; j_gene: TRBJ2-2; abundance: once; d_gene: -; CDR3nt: TGTGCCAGCAGTGTGGGCCCCGACTCTTTGATCACCGGGGAGCTGTTTTTT; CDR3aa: CASSVGPDSLITGELFF
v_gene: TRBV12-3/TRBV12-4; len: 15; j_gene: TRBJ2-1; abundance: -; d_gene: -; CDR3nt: TGTGCCAGCAGTTCTAGGCGGGACTTCTACAATGAGCAGTTCTTC; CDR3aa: CASSSRRDFYNEQFF
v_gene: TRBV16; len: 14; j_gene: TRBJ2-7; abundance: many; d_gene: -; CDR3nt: TGTGCCAGCAGCCAATCCGGACAGATTTACGAGCAGTACTTC; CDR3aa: CASSQSGQIYEQYF
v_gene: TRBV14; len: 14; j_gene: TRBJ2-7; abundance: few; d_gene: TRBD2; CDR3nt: TGTGCCAGCAGCCCGGGACTAGCGGGACACGAGCAGTACTTC; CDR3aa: CASSPGLAGHEQYF
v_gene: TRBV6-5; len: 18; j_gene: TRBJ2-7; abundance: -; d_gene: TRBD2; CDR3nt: TGTGCCAGCAGTTACTCAGGGATAGCGGGAGGGACTTCTAGAAGGCAGTACTTC; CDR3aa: CASSYSGIAGGTSRRQYF
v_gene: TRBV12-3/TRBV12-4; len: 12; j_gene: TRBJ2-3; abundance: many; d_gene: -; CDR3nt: TGTGCCAGCAGTTTAATGGGCGATACGCAGTATTTT; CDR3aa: CASSLMGDTQYF
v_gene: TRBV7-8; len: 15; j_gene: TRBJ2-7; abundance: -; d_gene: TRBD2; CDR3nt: TGTGCCAGCAGCCCACTAGCGGGAGGGGACTACGAGCAGTACTTC; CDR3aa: CASSPLAGGDYEQYF
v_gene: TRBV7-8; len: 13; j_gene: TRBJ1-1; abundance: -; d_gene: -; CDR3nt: TGTGCCAGCAGCCTCGGGATTAACACTGAAGCTTTCTTT; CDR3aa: CASSLGINTEAFF
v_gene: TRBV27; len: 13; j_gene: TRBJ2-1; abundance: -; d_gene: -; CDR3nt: TGTGCCAGCAGCTCCTATGGTGTCGGTGAGCAGTTCTTC; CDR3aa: CASSSYGVGEQFF
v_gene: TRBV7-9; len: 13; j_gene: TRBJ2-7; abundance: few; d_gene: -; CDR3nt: TGTGCCAGCAGCTCTTCCGGGGGCCGGGAGCAGTACTTC; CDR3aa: CASSSSGGREQYF
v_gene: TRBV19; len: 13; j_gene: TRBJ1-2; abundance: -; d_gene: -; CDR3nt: TGTGCCACACGGGAAGATCGGGCAGCTGGCTACACCTTC; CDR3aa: CATREDRAAGYTF
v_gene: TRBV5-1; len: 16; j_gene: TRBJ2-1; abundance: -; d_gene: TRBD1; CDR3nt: TGCGCCAGCTGGGGCTCCCAGGGGGCAAACTACAATGAGCAGTTCTTC; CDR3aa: CASWGSQGANYNEQFF
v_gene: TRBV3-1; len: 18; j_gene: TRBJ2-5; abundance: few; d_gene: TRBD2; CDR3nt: TGTGCCAGCAGCCAAATTGCTATGGGACTAGCGGGAGGTGAGACCCAGTACTTC; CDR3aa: CASSQIAMGLAGGETQYF
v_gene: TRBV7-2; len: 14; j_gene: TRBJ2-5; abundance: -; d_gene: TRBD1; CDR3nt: TGTGCCAGCAGCGCCACAGGGGTACAAGAGACCCAGTACTTC; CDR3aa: CASSATGVQETQYF
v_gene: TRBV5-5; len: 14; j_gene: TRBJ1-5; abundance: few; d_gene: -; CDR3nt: TGTGCCAGCAGCCATGGGAGGGGTGGGCAGCCCCAGCATTTT; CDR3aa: CASSHGRGGQPQHF
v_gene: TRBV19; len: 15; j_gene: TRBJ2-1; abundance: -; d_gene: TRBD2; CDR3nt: TGTGCCAGTAGTATAGATCTTACTAGCGGGAGGAGGGGGTTCTTC; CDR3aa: CASSIDLTSGRRGFF
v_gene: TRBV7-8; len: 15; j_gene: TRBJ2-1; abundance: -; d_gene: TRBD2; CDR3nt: TGTGCCAGCAGCTTAGAGGGACTAGCGATCGATGAGCAGTTCTTC; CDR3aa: CASSLEGLAIDEQFF
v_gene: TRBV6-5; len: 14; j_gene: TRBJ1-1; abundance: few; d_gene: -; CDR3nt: TGTGCCAGCAGTTCCCCGGGTTTGAACACTGAAGCTTTCTTT; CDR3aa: CASSSPGLNTEAFF
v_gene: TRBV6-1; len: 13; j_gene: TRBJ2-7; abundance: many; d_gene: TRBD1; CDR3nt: TGTGCCAGCAGACGGACAGGTTCCTACGAGCAGTACTTC; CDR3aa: CASRRTGSYEQYF
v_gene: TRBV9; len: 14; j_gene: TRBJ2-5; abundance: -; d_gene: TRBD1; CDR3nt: TGTGCCAGCAGCACTCGACAGGGGGCGGAGACCCAGTACTTC; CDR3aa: CASSTRQGAETQYF
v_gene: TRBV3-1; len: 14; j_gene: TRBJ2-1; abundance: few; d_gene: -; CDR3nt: TGTGCCAGCAGCTATAATAGGGGGGACAATGAGCAGTTCTTC; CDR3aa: CASSYNRGDNEQFF
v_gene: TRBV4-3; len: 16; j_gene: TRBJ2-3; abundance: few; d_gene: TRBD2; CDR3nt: TGCGCCAGCAGCCGTGGGGGGGGAGGCCTCCCAGATACGCAGTATTTT; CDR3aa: CASSRGGGGLPDTQYF
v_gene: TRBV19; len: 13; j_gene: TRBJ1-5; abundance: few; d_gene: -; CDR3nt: TGTGCCAGTAGTATAGAGAGCGGCAGGGTGAAGCATTTT; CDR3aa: CASSIESGRVKHF
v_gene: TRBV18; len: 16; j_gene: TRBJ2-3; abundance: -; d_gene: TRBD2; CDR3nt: TGTGCCAGCTCACCGACGCCAGCGGGGAGCACAGATACGCAGTATTTT; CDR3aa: CASSPTPAGSTDTQYF
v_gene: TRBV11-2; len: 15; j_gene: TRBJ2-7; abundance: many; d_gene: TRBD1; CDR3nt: TGTGCCAGCAGCCCCCACCGACAGGGCCCTCTCGAGCAGTACTTC; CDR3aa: CASSPHRQGPLEQYF
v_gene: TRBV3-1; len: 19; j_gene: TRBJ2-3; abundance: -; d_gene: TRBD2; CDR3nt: TGTGCCAGCAGCCAATACCCCGGGACTAGCGGGAGAAGCACAGATACGCAGTATTTT; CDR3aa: CASSQYPGTSGRSTDTQYF
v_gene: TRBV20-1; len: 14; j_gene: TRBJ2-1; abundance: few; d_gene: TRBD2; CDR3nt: TGCAGTGCTAGAGTCCTAGCGGGACGCAATGAGCAGTTCTTC; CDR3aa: CSARVLAGRNEQFF
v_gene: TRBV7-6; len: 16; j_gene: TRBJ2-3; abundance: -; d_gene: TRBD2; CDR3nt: TGTGCCAGCAGCTTGAGGACTAGCGGCCACACAGATACGCAGTATTTT; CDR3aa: CASSLRTSGHTDTQYF
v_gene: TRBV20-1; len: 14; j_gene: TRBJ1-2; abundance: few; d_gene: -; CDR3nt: TGCAGTGCTACCCCGGCGGGTCGGCACGGGGGCTACACCTTC; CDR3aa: CSATPAGRHGGYTF
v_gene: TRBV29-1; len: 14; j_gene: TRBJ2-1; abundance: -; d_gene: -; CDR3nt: TGCAGCGTGGACGGGGGTTTCGGCTACAATGAGCAGTTCTTC; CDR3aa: CSVDGGFGYNEQFF
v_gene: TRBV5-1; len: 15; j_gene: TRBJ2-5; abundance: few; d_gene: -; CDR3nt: TGCGCCAGCAGCCCGGGCCTCGGGAGCCAAGAGACCCAGTACTTC; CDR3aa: CASSPGLGSQETQYF
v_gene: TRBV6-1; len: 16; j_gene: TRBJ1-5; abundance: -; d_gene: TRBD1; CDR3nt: TGTGCCAGCAGCCGTGCCAGGGAGGGGGCCACCCAGCCCCAGCATTTT; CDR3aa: CASSRAREGATQPQHF
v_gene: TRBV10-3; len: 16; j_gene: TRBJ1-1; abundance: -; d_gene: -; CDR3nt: TGTGCCATCAGTAATAGTGGGGGGGCTGTTAACACTGAAGCTTTCTTT; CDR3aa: CAISNSGGAVNTEAFF
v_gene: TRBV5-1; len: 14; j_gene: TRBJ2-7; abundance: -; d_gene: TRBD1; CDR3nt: TGCGCCAGCAGCGGGAGAGGGGGCGGCTACGAGCAGTACTTC; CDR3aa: CASSGRGGGYEQYF
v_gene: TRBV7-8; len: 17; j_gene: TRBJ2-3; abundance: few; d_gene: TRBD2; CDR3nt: TGTGCCAGCAGCTTAACCCATAGCGGGAGAAGCACAGATACGCAGTATTTT; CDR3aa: CASSLTHSGRSTDTQYF